This TCR beta chain originates from a study of radiation and T cells in renal cell carcinoma. Study-wide context: Nephrectomy followed 15 Gy stereotactic body radiation by 4 weeks. General study points: In blood, top tumor clones expanded by 2 weeks, shrinking by 4. Baseline intratumoral clonotype presence is unknown without pretreatment biopsies.

A word on this clone: Its antigen is unknown.

The method was immunoSEQ multiplex PCR; TCRdb's version includes in-frame clones alone and lacks a portion of them. The top ten clones hold 20% to 25% of a sample with around 140,000 clones, approximately 82% of them seen once. V was clipped by 5 bases and J by 4 bases, with 26 bases between them. The CDR3 loop spans 18 amino acids. Germline assignment: CDR1 SGHTA and CDR2 FQGNSA. Time point defined: baseline pretreatment blood. Treatment defined: 15 Gy SBRT to primary tumor, nephrectomy 4 weeks later. The tumor was a clear cell renal cell carcinoma. The chain is built from TRBV7-2 and TRBJ1-1; a weak D match, TRBD1 (6 bases). The receptor comes from a woman between 50 and 59 years old with renal cell carcinoma. Sequenced material: blood, taken from a patient whose treatment included radiotherapy and nephrectomy. CDR3: CASSESGTGYSFGTEAFF. In DNA form, the CDR3 reads TGTGCCAGCAGCGAAAGTGGTACAGGGTATAGTTTCGGCACTGAAGCTTTCTTT.